The 2 T cell receptor beta chains presented below share a single source sample, sequenced in a study of CXCR3-negative and CXCR3-positive naive CD8 T cells. Points from the study as a whole: CXCR3-positive naive cells had TRB CDR3s that were more hydrophobic than CXCR3-negative naive cells had.

What these receptors recognize is not known. UMI labels and 5' RACE were used to prepare the TRB cDNA libraries. TCRdb re-called the 5' RACE reads and gives one entry per CDR3 protein, without DNA. Its clone listing holds fewer than 90,000 distinct CDR3 sequences. The sample was naive CXCR3+ CD8+ T cells from blood. The subset denotes: CD45RO-CCR7+CD27+CD95- naive CD8+ T cells expressing CXCR3 (TNR3+). The receptors originated from a human donor in good health. Some clones in this sample may be carry-over from other donors' samples.

The V gene is TRBV6-2 or TRBV6-3, the J gene TRBJ2-1. Germline V lookup: CDR1 MNHEY, CDR2 SVGEGT. The CDR3 is 15 residues long. CDR3 protein: CASSYSGSSYNEQFF.

The J gene is TRBJ2-1, the V gene TRBV12-5. Germline assignment: CDR1 LGHNT and CDR2 FRNRAP. This CDR3 has 14 residues. The CDR3: CASGLPRVRGEQFF.